Presented here are 24 T cell receptor beta chains from one specimen sequenced in a study of neurological immune-mediated disorders. TCRdb re-called the 5' RACE reads with MiXCR, one entry per CDR3 protein. The data contain tens of thousands of distinct CDR3 sequences, more than 7.5% of them seen just once; the ten biggest clones take up around an eighth. The time point here: longitudinal time-point 2. The source material was PBMCs. These receptors were collected from a young man in good health.

Within the sample, this clonotype is medium-sized (0.01 to 0.1%). For the CDR3, the DNA is TGCAGTGCTAGAGGGCCGGGGGCGTCTGAAGCTTTCTTT. This encodes CSARGPGASEAFF. This chain connects TRBV20-1 to TRBJ1-1; a weak D match, TRBD1 (6 bases). The germline V gene has CDR1 DFQATT and CDR2 SNEGSKA (reference sequence). CDR3 length: 13 amino acids. Trimming took off 1 base at V and 6 bases at J, with 12 bases between the two ends.

There are a few counts of this clonotype. The CDR3 loop is CSARVGQGRGTRYNEQFF. For the CDR3, the DNA is TGCAGTGCTAGAGTGGGACAGGGACGAGGAACCAGATACAATGAGCAGTTCTTC. The rearrangement joins TRBV20-1 to TRBJ2-1, with 9 bases lining up with TRBD1. The CDR3 runs 18 residues. V shed 1 base and J 4 bases; nucleotides not matched to a gene: 14. Per the germline V gene, CDR1 is DFQATT and CDR2 is SNEGSKA (reference sequence).

In its sample, this clonotype was seen many times. The gene calls are TRBV5-1 and TRBJ2-7, with TRBD1 matching over 9 bases. Germline assignment: CDR1 SGHRS and CDR2 YFSETQ. This CDR3 comprises 15 residues. Unmatched junction bases numbered 10, after V lost 4 bases and J lost 5 bases. CDR3: CASSGGQGDVNEQYF. CDR3 sequence (DNA): TGCGCCAGCAGCGGGGGACAGGGCGACGTGAACGAGCAGTACTTC.

This clonotype was picked up many times. The J gene is TRBJ2-2, the V gene TRBV20-1; TRBD1 is a possible D gene (5 bases). Trimming cost V 1 base and J 4 bases, with 16 bases left between them. Looked up from germline, CDR1 is DFQATT and CDR2 is SNEGSKA (reference sequence). CDR3 length: 16 amino acids. CDR3 sequence: CSARGLRQGLTGELFF. The CDR3 DNA is TGCAGTGCTAGAGGATTGAGGCAGGGTCTCACCGGGGAGCTGTTTTTT.

This clonotype was seen many times. The gene calls are TRBV4-1 and TRBJ1-2, with unresolved D. CDR1 MGHRA and CDR2 YSYEKL come from the germline V gene. CDR3 size: 15 residues. Trimming removed 4 bases from V and 8 bases from J, with 20 bases in between. The CDR3 DNA sequence: TGCGCCAGCAGCCTACCTTTGGGAGGGAGTATCGGCTACACCTTC. This gives the protein CASSLPLGGSIGYTF.

This clonotype was found many times. This sequence joins TRBV20-1 and TRBJ2-1; a possible D gene is TRBD2 (6 bases). CDR3 size: 14 residues. V dropped 4 bases and J dropped 5 bases, with 15 bases sitting between them. Germline-derived CDR1 and CDR2 are DFQATT and SNEGSKA (reference sequence). This chain's CDR3 is CSAKMGEDHNEQFF. For the CDR3, the DNA is TGCAGTGCTAAGATGGGGGAGGACCACAATGAGCAGTTCTTC.

This clonotype has a count of ten or more. The chain carries TRBV20-1 and TRBJ1-2, with D unresolved. The CDR3 runs to 15 residues. The V gene lost 0 bases and the J gene lost 4 bases, with 15 bases spanning the gap. Germline V gene sequence: CDR1 DFQATT, CDR2 SNEGSKA (reference sequence). In nucleotides, the CDR3 is TGCAGTGCTAGAGATCCCTCTGAGAGCCGCTATGGCTACACCTTC. It yields the protein CSARDPSESRYGYTF.

This clonotype came up many times. The V gene is TRBV5-1, the J gene TRBJ2-7, with D uncertain. CDR1 and CDR2 (germline): SGHRS, YFSETQ. CDR3 size: 16 residues. V was clipped by 2 bases and J by 0 bases, with 15 bases between them. The CDR3 region has the DNA TGCGCCAGCAGCTTTTTGGGTCAGCTGAGCTCCTACGAGCAGTACTTC. Its protein product is CASSFLGQLSSYEQYF.

This clonotype was detected ten times or more. The V gene is TRBV18, the J gene TRBJ1-1; D is uncertain. V was shortened by 4 bases and J by 1 base, with 7 bases between the two germline ends. The CDR3 runs 13 residues. Per the germline V gene, CDR1 is KGHSH and CDR2 is LQKENI. Here the CDR3 DNA reads TGTGCCAGCTCACGACCGGAGAACACTGAAGCTTTCTTT. Amino acid sequence: CASSRPENTEAFF.

This clonotype has a count of ten or more. The rearrangement links TRBV7-2 to TRBJ2-1; D possibly uses TRBD1 or TRBD2 (7 bases each). The CDR3 runs 15 residues. Between the trimmed V and J ends, which lost 7 bases and 2 bases, there was a span of 15 bases. CDR1 SGHTA and CDR2 FQGNSA come from the germline V gene. The CDR3 coding sequence is TGTGCCAGCACCTGGGAGGGGGCTACCTACAATGAGCAGTTCTTC. Its translation is CASTWEGATYNEQFF.

A few counts support this clonotype. The V gene is TRBV5-1, the J gene TRBJ2-1; weak D call: TRBD2 (6 bases). Germline CDR1 SGHRS, CDR2 YFSETQ. This CDR3 contains 14 residues. Trimming stripped 6 bases from V and 9 bases from J, with 19 bases between. The CDR3 nucleotides read TGCGCCAGCACGTTCGCGGGAATTCAGGTTGAGCAGTTCTTC. It is translated as CASTFAGIQVEQFF.

This clonotype was recorded many times. This chain uses TRBV3-1 with TRBJ1-1, with TRBD1 as a possible D gene (5 bases). V shed 6 bases and J shed 3 bases, with 14 bases lying between them. CDR3 length: 14 amino acids. CDR1 and CDR2 from the germline V gene are LGHDT and YNNKEL (reference sequence). The CDR3: CASRGQGWYTEAFF. As DNA, the CDR3 is TGTGCCAGCAGGGGTCAGGGTTGGTACACTGAAGCTTTCTTT.

The gene calls are TRBV20-1 and TRBJ2-5, with a possible D match to TRBD2 (6 bases). Trimming left V 8 bases short and J 9 bases short, with 19 bases between. Germline CDR1 is DFQATT and CDR2 is SNEGSKA (reference sequence). The CDR3 sequence is 12 residues long. CDR3: CSSPGTGESQYF. CDR3 DNA: TGCAGTTCTCCCGGGACTGGGGAGTCCCAGTACTTC.

There are many counts of this clonotype. The chain links TRBV4-1 to TRBJ2-7, with D possibly being TRBD2 (6 bases). Germline-derived CDR1 and CDR2 are MGHRA and YSYEKL. The CDR3 loop spans 16 amino acids. With 2 bases removed from V and 3 bases from J, the gap between germline ends came to 17 bases. The CDR3 here is CASSQLPLRGYYEQYF. Here the CDR3 DNA reads TGCGCCAGCAGCCAACTCCCTTTGCGGGGCTACTACGAGCAGTACTTC.

In its sample, this clonotype was seen many times. The V call is TRBV5-1, the J call TRBJ2-7, with a tentative D call TRBD1 (6 bases). This CDR3 has 14 residues. CDR1 is SGHRS and CDR2 is YFSETQ in the germline V gene. V was shortened by 2 bases and J by 2 bases, with 11 bases between the two germline ends. CDR3 in amino acids: CASSFGDTPYEQYF. The CDR3 DNA follows: TGCGCCAGCAGCTTTGGGGACACCCCCTACGAGCAGTACTTC.

The chain recombines TRBV7-9 with TRBJ1-3; 11 nucleotides agree with TRBD1. The CDR3 covers 18 residues. V lost 8 bases to trimming and J lost 4 bases; unmatched junction nucleotides: 16. The germline V gene encodes CDR1 SEHNR and CDR2 FQNEAQ (reference sequence). The CDR3 sequence is CASGPNPGQGARGNTIYF. DNA for the CDR3: TGTGCCAGCGGCCCAAACCCCGGACAGGGGGCAAGGGGAAACACCATATATTTT.

This clonotype was picked up many times. The rearrangement uses TRBV12-3 or TRBV12-4 and TRBJ1-2, with a weak D call TRBD1 (6 bases). V was clipped by 11 bases and J by 6 bases, with 16 bases between them. The CDR3 is made up of 12 amino acids. DNA for the CDR3: TGTGCCTCCCGGGGGGGGGCTCATGGCTACACCTTC. Translation: CASRGGAHGYTF.

This clonotype was counted many times. This chain links TRBV4-2 with TRBJ2-4; D unresolved. CDR1 and CDR2 from the germline V gene are LGHNA and YNFKEQ. The V and J ends lost 0 bases and 3 bases respectively, with 9 bases between them. This CDR3 comprises 15 residues. The CDR3 bases are TGTGCCAGCAGCCAAGAGGAGTTCGGCAAAAACATTCAGTACTTC. As protein: CASSQEEFGKNIQYF.

This clonotype was counted many times. One junction end disagrees with the germline gene, perhaps due to a read error. In DNA, the CDR3 is TGTGCCAGCAGCCAAGGACCAAACACCAGGGAGCTGTTTTTT. This encodes CASSQGPNTRELFF. This rearrangement joins TRBV3-1 to TRBJ2-2; D not resolved. CDR1 and CDR2 from the germline V gene are LGHDT and YNNKEL (reference sequence). The CDR3 runs 14 residues.

This clonotype showed up many times. The chain recombines TRBV5-6 with TRBJ2-4; weak D call: TRBD2 (5 bases). The ends were cut back, 6 bases at V and 13 bases at J, with 29 bases in the middle. The CDR3 contains 16 residues. Germline V gene data show CDR1 as SGHDT and CDR2 as YYEEEE. The CDR3 here is CASTPGPHSLGVPQYF. The CDR3 DNA is TGTGCCAGCACCCCCGGACCACACAGTCTCGGGGTACCACAGTACTTC. The full variable domain, in which reference TRBV5-6 and TRBJ2-4 provide the parts outside the CDR3, is DAGVTQSPTHLIKTRGQQVTLRCSPKSGHDTVSWYQQALGQGPQFIFQYYEEEERQRGNFPDRFSGHQFPNYSSELNVNALLLGDSALYLCASTPGPHSLGVPQYFGAGTRLSVL.

The sample holds many counts of this clonotype. The chain is built from TRBV28 and TRBJ2-5, with 7 bases fitting TRBD1. J gave up 4 bases and V 1 base, and 9 bases lay outside the gene matches. Germline V lookup: CDR1 MDHEN, CDR2 SYDVKM. The CDR3 sequence is 16 residues long. As DNA, the CDR3 is TGTGCCAGCAGTTTATCGGGGCAGGGGGTTCGAGAGACCCAGTACTTC. Amino acids: CASSLSGQGVRETQYF.

This clonotype has a handful of counts. The chain joins TRBV19 to TRBJ2-7; the D call may be TRBD1 or TRBD2 (5 bases each). V was clipped by 5 bases and J by 4 bases, with 21 bases between them. Per the germline V gene, CDR1 is LNHDA and CDR2 is SQIVND (reference sequence). The CDR3 totals 16 residues. DNA for the CDR3: TGTGCCAGTAGTCTGAAGGGCTGGGGGTCCTCGTACGAGCAGTACTTC. This encodes CASSLKGWGSSYEQYF.

This clonotype has ten or more counts. The chain uses TRBV6-6 and TRBJ1-5; D remains ambiguous. The CDR3 has 14 amino acids. Trimming took off 1 base at V and 5 bases at J, with 9 bases between the two ends. Per germline, CDR1 MNHNY and CDR2 SVGAGI (reference sequence). The CDR3, as DNA: TGTGCCAGCAGTTACTTGCAGGAATATCAGCCCCAGCATTTT. This sequence encodes CASSYLQEYQPQHF.

This clonotype was detected only a few times. The rearrangement joins TRBV5-1 to TRBJ2-7; the match to TRBD1 covers 7 bases. J gave up 4 bases and V 4 bases, and 11 bases lay outside the gene matches. The CDR3 is 15 amino acids. The germline gives CDR1 SGHRS, CDR2 YFSETQ. The CDR3 DNA reads as TGCGCCAGCAGCCCCGGGACAGTGTATTCGTACGAGCAGTACTTC. This sequence encodes CASSPGTVYSYEQYF.